This entry features one T cell receptor beta chain sequence. What it recognizes is unknown. Method: immunoSEQ multiplex PCR; TCRdb's copy keeps in-frame clones and lacks some. The sample holds around 340,000 clones, about 88% seen once. V lost 5 bases and J lost 0; bases outside the gene matches: 4. The CDR3 consists of 14 residues. CDR1 is MNHEY and CDR2 is SMNVEV in the germline V gene (reference sequence). These data originate in a study of Ad26.COV2.S vaccination and SARS-CoV-2 variants. Specified treatment: 19 received Ad26.COV2.S at low or high dose, single or two shots; roughly five received placebo; per-sample allocation not given. Collection of the samples took place on day 63 after the first injection of vaccine or placebo. Findings and caveats of the study: Analyses that measured TCR breadth and depth may have underestimated total T cell responses.

V gene TRBV27 combines with J gene TRBJ2-7, with TRBD2 matching 7 bases. Specimen: peripheral blood, collected in a trial of Ad26.COV2.S vaccine versus placebo. This receptor was identified in a person aged 18 to 59 who received the Ad26.COV2.S COVID-19 vaccine or a placebo. The CDR3 region has the DNA TGTGCCAGCAGTAGCGGGGTAAACTCCTACGAGCAGTACTTC. It specifies CASSSGVNSYEQYF.